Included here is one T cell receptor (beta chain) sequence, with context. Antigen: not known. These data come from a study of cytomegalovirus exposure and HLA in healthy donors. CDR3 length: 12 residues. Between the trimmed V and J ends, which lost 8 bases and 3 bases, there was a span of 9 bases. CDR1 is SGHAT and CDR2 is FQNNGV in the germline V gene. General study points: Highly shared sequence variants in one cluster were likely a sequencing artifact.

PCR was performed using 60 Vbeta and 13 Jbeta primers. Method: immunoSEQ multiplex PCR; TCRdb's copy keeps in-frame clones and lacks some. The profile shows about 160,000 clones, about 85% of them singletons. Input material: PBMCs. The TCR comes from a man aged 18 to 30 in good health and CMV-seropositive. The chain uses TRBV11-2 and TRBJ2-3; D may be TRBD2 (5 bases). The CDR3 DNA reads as TGTGCCAGCTCAAGAGGGACAGATACGCAGTATTTT. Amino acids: CASSRGTDTQYF. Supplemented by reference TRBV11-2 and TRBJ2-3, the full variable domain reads EAGVAQSPRYKIIEKRQSVAFWCNPISGHATLYWYQQILGQGPKLLIQFQNNGVVDDSQLPKDRFSAERLKGVDSTLKIQPAKLEDSAVYLCASSRGTDTQYFGPGTRLTVL.